This TCR beta chain emerged from a study of shared clonotypes between healthy human individuals. V lost 0 bases, J lost 7 bases, and 8 bases stayed unmatched. The CDR3 spans 15 residues. Per the germline V gene, CDR1 is SGHRS and CDR2 is YFSETQ. TCRdb's copy holds only in-frame clones and misses some; the assay was immunoSEQ multiplex PCR. The sample shows approximately 2.5 million clones, approximately 90% of them seen only once. The V gene is TRBV5-1, the J gene TRBJ2-7; TRBD1 aligns across 9 bases. The sample was naive CD4+ T cells sorted from blood. Subset described: CD45RA+ positively selected. This sequence originates from a man between 18 and 29 years old in good health. The CDR3 bases are TGCGCCAGCAGCTTGGGGACAGGGGTTCCTGGGGAGCAGTACTTC. Its protein product is CASSLGTGVPGEQYF.